This T cell receptor (beta chain) was recorded in a study of human T cells and chemical hapten exposure. This clonotype was recorded a few times. Stated time point: patch test 3, about 24 weeks after DPC sensitization. Treatment: therapeutic diphenylcyclopropenone sensitization with weekly scalp DPC. MiXCR, applied by TCRdb to the RACE reads, yields one record per CDR3 protein. The sample lists about 90,000 distinct CDR3 sequences; approximately 11% were seen once. The trim removed 4 bases at V and 3 bases at J, leaving 2 bases unmatched. The germline gives CDR1 MDHEN, CDR2 SYDVKM. CDR3 size: 14 residues.

The chain combines TRBV28 with TRBJ2-5; 10 bases line up with TRBD2. The receptor was derived from a woman in her twenties or thirties with alopecia areata. Some clones in this sample may be carry-over from other donors' samples. Sequenced material: whole blood, taken in connection with sensitization to the hapten diphenylcyclopropenone (DPC). CDR3 in DNA: TGTGCCAGCAGTTCGGGACTAGCGAAAGAGACCCAGTACTTC. Translating it yields CASSSGLAKETQYF.